This entry lists 27 T cell receptor beta chains sequenced from one sample in a study of cytomegalovirus exposure and HLA in healthy donors. The table came from immunoSEQ multiplex PCR; TCRdb's copy has only in-frame clones and leaves some out. The data contain about 110,000 clones, approximately 86% of them singletons. Sample: PBMCs. All receptors come from a young woman in good health and CMV-seronegative.

The chain links TRBV7-9 to TRBJ2-7, with TRBD1 as a possible D gene (6 bases). Trimming pared 4 bases from V and 1 base from J, leaving 14 bases between. The germline gives CDR1 SEHNR, CDR2 FQNEAQ (reference sequence). The length of the CDR3 is 15 residues. The CDR3, as DNA: TGTGCCAGCAGCTCTCCCCAGGGGTCGTCCTACGAGCAGTACTTC. Its translation is CASSSPQGSSYEQYF.

V is TRBV5-4 and J is TRBJ1-1; the D gene is possibly TRBD1 (5 bases). Looked up from germline, CDR1 is SGHNT and CDR2 is YYREEE (reference sequence). The V end lost 6 bases, the J end lost 12 bases, and 30 bases lay between the germline ends. There are 16 residues in the CDR3. The CDR3 here is CASTHGSPSGWDLPFF. The CDR3 nucleotides are TGTGCCAGCACCCACGGGTCCCCCTCAGGGTGGGATTTGCCTTTCTTT.

V usage is TRBV14 and J usage is TRBJ2-2, with D unresolved. The germline V and J ends were trimmed by 9 bases and 1 base, with 3 bases remaining between them. The CDR3 runs 11 residues. The germline gives CDR1 SGHDN, CDR2 FVKESK. The CDR3 DNA reads TGTGCCAGTCGGAACACCGGGGAGCTGTTTTTT. Translation gives CASRNTGELFF.

At least ten counts were recorded for this clone. This chain uses TRBV6-1 with TRBJ2-5; D is possibly TRBD2 (6 bases). This CDR3 comprises 15 residues. CDR1 is MNHNS and CDR2 is SASEGT in the germline V gene. Deletions cut 3 bases from V and 5 bases from J, with 16 bases between. The CDR3 sequence is CASSEVSGSFETQYF. CDR3 DNA: TGTGCCAGCAGTGAGGTCAGCGGGTCTTTCGAGACCCAGTACTTC.

The chain combines TRBV5-1 with TRBJ1-4; D might be TRBD1 (5 bases). Trimming pared 1 base from V and 8 bases from J, leaving 15 bases between. Germline-derived CDR1 and CDR2 are SGHRS and YFSETQ. The CDR3 is 15 residues long. The chain's CDR3 is CASSLLDNRKEKLFF. As DNA, the CDR3 is TGCGCCAGCAGCTTGTTGGACAATCGTAAGGAAAAACTGTTTTTT.

This clone appeared a single time. This sequence joins TRBV19 and TRBJ1-2; D remains ambiguous. Per the germline V gene, CDR1 is LNHDA and CDR2 is SQIVND (reference sequence). V was cut by 1 base and J by 0 bases, with 9 bases left in between. The CDR3 totals 15 residues. CDR3 protein: CASSIGRVANYGYTF. The CDR3 DNA reads as TGTGCCAGTAGTATAGGACGGGTAGCTAACTATGGCTACACCTTC.

The chain combines TRBV4-1 with TRBJ2-7; D may be TRBD1 (6 bases). V shed 5 bases and J shed 5 bases, with 16 bases lying between them. Germline CDR1 reads MGHRA; CDR2 reads YSYEKL. The CDR3 consists of 14 residues. In DNA form, the CDR3 reads TGCGCCAGCAGCTCTCGGACAGAGTTTGACGAGCAGTACTTC. This translates into CASSSRTEFDEQYF.

This rearrangement joins TRBV11-3 to TRBJ1-1, with D possibly TRBD1 on 5 matching bases. Trimming shortened V by 3 bases and J by 3 bases, and 8 bases separated the two germline ends. The germline CDR1 and CDR2 sequences are SGHNT and YENEEA. This CDR3 has 13 amino acids. CDR3 region: CASSFRQYTEAFF. CDR3 coding DNA: TGTGCCAGCAGCTTCCGACAGTACACTGAAGCTTTCTTT.

This clone occurred once. This chain connects TRBV7-9 to TRBJ1-5; D not resolved. Deletions cut 8 bases from V and 1 base from J, with 9 bases between. This CDR3 is built from 13 residues. The germline V gene encodes CDR1 SEHNR and CDR2 FQNEAQ (reference sequence). CDR3: CASQYGSNQPQHF. CDR3 nucleotides: TGTGCCAGCCAGTACGGGAGCAATCAGCCCCAGCATTTT.

V and J are TRBV6-5 and TRBJ1-3; 9 nucleotides line up with TRBD1. Per the germline V gene, CDR1 is MNHEY and CDR2 is SVGAGI. With 4 bases clipped from V and 3 bases from J, the junction kept 4 bases outside the gene matches. This CDR3 has 15 amino acids. CDR3 amino acids: CASSSGTGYGNTIYF. The CDR3 nucleotides are TGTGCCAGCAGTTCCGGGACAGGGTATGGAAACACCATATATTTT.

The V call is TRBV9, the J call TRBJ2-3; possibly TRBD2 for D (5 bases). Trimming left V 4 bases short and J 4 bases short, with 19 bases between. This CDR3 is built from 16 residues. Looked up from germline, CDR1 is SGDLS and CDR2 is YYNGEE. The CDR3 region has the DNA TGTGCCAGCAGCCTCGCCGGACTCCCAGACGCAGATACGCAGTATTTT. It is translated as CASSLAGLPDADTQYF.

The rearrangement links TRBV9 to TRBJ1-2, with D possibly TRBD1 on 5 matching bases. Per germline, CDR1 SGDLS and CDR2 YYNGEE. V lost 5 bases to trimming and J lost 3 bases, with 20 bases between them. This CDR3 has 16 amino acids. CDR3 nucleotides: TGTGCCAGCAGTAATGTCCAAGCCCCCAGGGACTATGGCTACACCTTC. It codes for CASSNVQAPRDYGYTF.

This clone was detected only once. The chain employs TRBV2 and TRBJ1-2, with a weak D call TRBD1 (6 bases). V shed 6 bases and J shed 4 bases, with 12 bases lying between them. The V gene's germline CDR1 is SNHLY and CDR2 FYNNEI. The CDR3 length is 13 residues. CDR3 region: CASRDSSFYGYTF. CDR3 nucleotides: TGTGCCAGCAGGGACAGCTCCTTCTATGGCTACACCTTC.

The chain uses TRBV10-3 and TRBJ1-2, with D tentatively TRBD1 (6 bases). The length of the CDR3 is 13 residues. Germline CDR1 and CDR2: ENHRY and SYGVKD. V dropped 2 bases and J dropped 8 bases, with 12 bases sitting between them. CDR3 sequence: CAISETGSKGYTF. CDR3 nucleotide sequence: TGTGCCATCAGTGAGACAGGGTCTAAGGGCTACACCTTC.

The chain recombines TRBV27 with TRBJ2-1, with D possibly TRBD1 on 6 matching bases. Germline V CDR1 and CDR2: MNHEY, SMNVEV (reference sequence). This CDR3 is 13 amino acids long. V was shortened by 0 bases and J by 6 bases, with 6 bases between the two germline ends. The CDR3 spells CASSLSRGNEQFF. The CDR3 DNA reads as TGTGCCAGCAGTTTATCCAGGGGCAATGAGCAGTTCTTC.

V is TRBV6-6 and J is TRBJ2-2; 9 bases agree with TRBD1. Germline V gene lookup returns CDR1 MNHNY and CDR2 SVGAGI (reference sequence). V shed 6 bases and J 7 bases; nucleotides not matched to a gene: 9. The CDR3 runs 15 residues. The CDR3 coding sequence is TGTGCCAGCAGGAGACAGGGGGTAGGAGGCGGGGAGCTGTTTTTT. Amino acid sequence: CASRRQGVGGGELFF.

V and J are TRBV30 and TRBJ1-1; D ambiguous. The CDR3 runs to 13 residues. The V end was cut by 0 bases, the J end by 4 bases, with 9 bases between. The V gene's germline CDR1 is GTSNPN and CDR2 SVGIG (reference sequence). In DNA, the CDR3 is TGTGCCTGGAGTGTAGTTGGAGGCACTGAAGCTTTCTTT. Its translation: CAWSVVGGTEAFF.

This chain uses TRBV4-1 with TRBJ2-2; 10 nucleotides match TRBD2. Germline trimming cut 7 bases from V and 7 bases from J; bases unmatched to any gene: 6. Germline-derived CDR1 and CDR2 are MGHRA and YSYEKL. The CDR3 has 14 amino acids. This chain's CDR3 is CASNPAGGSGELFF. CDR3 coding DNA: TGCGCCAGCAACCCAGCGGGGGGGAGCGGGGAGCTGTTTTTT.

V gene TRBV7-9 combines with J gene TRBJ1-1, with D perhaps matching TRBD1 (5 bases). Trimming removed 5 bases at V and 0 bases at J, with 16 bases between. The CDR3 totals 16 residues. Germline V CDR1 and CDR2: SEHNR, FQNEAQ (reference sequence). For the CDR3, the DNA is TGTGCCAGCAGCCTCCAGGAGGGGCCTATGAACACTGAAGCTTTCTTT. Encoded protein: CASSLQEGPMNTEAFF.

The J gene is TRBJ2-7, the V gene TRBV4-1; 7 bases map to TRBD1. CDR1 and CDR2 (germline): MGHRA, YSYEKL. The V and J ends lost 3 bases and 3 bases, in that order; junction bases with no gene match: 8. This CDR3 comprises 15 residues. The CDR3 DNA follows: TGCGCCAGCAGCCAGAGACAGGGTGGAAACTACGAGCAGTACTTC. This gives the protein CASSQRQGGNYEQYF.

The rearrangement links TRBV27 to TRBJ2-7; unclear D gene. The germline gives CDR1 MNHEY, CDR2 SMNVEV (reference sequence). The CDR3 runs 11 residues. Trimming removed 4 bases from V and 3 bases from J, with 4 bases in between. CDR3 nucleotide sequence: TGTGCCAGCAGTTCCTACTACGAGCAGTACTTC. It yields the protein CASSSYYEQYF.

The chain joins TRBV9 to TRBJ2-7; 9 bases agree with TRBD1. Germline loops: CDR1 SGDLS, CDR2 YYNGEE. The J segment lost 7 bases and the V segment lost 3 bases, leaving 2 bases of the junction unmatched. The CDR3 totals 12 residues. The DNA for the CDR3 is TGTGCCAGCAGCGGCGACAGGGGGGAGCAGTACTTC. Protein: CASSGDRGEQYF.

The J gene is TRBJ1-6, the V gene TRBV14; a weak D match, TRBD1 (6 bases). The ends were cut back, 6 bases at V and 10 bases at J, with 16 bases in the middle. Germline V lookup: CDR1 SGHDN, CDR2 FVKESK. The CDR3 consists of 14 residues. The CDR3 spells CASRSRQAASPLHF. CDR3 nucleotide sequence: TGTGCCAGCAGGTCAAGACAGGCTGCATCACCCCTCCACTTT.

This clone was detected a few times. The sample has other DNA sequences that encode this CDR3 too. The rearrangement links TRBV4-1 to TRBJ1-3; the D is unclear. The CDR3 contains 14 residues. The germline V and J ends were trimmed by 4 bases and 2 bases, with 9 bases remaining between them. Germline values: CDR1 MGHRA, CDR2 YSYEKL. CDR3 bases: TGCGCCAGCAGCCCAGGAGGGCCTGGAAACACCATATATTTT. Amino acid sequence: CASSPGGPGNTIYF.

V and J are TRBV20-1 and TRBJ2-1; no clear D gene. The CDR3 contains 11 residues. Trimming removed 5 bases at V and 7 bases at J, with 9 bases between. Germline CDR1 is DFQATT and CDR2 is SNEGSKA (reference sequence). The CDR3 reads CSAEIENEQFF. The CDR3 DNA reads TGCAGTGCTGAGATCGAGAATGAGCAGTTCTTC.

The chain links TRBV7-6 to TRBJ1-6, with 8 bases aligning to TRBD1. V shed 7 bases and J 10 bases; nucleotides not matched to a gene: 12. CDR3 length equals 15 residues. Germline loops: CDR1 SGHVS, CDR2 FNYEAQ. CDR3 bases: TGTGCCAGCACCATCGGAGGACAGGGACCCTCACCCCTCCACTTT. This sequence encodes CASTIGGQGPSPLHF.

The CDR3 sequence: CASSQDDRRDPEAFF. CDR3 DNA: TGCGCCAGCAGCCAAGACGACAGAAGAGATCCTGAAGCTTTCTTT. The rearrangement joins TRBV4-1 to TRBJ1-1; D may be TRBD1 (5 bases). This CDR3 comprises 15 residues. V shed 0 bases and J shed 6 bases, with 14 bases lying between them. The germline V gene has CDR1 MGHRA and CDR2 YSYEKL.